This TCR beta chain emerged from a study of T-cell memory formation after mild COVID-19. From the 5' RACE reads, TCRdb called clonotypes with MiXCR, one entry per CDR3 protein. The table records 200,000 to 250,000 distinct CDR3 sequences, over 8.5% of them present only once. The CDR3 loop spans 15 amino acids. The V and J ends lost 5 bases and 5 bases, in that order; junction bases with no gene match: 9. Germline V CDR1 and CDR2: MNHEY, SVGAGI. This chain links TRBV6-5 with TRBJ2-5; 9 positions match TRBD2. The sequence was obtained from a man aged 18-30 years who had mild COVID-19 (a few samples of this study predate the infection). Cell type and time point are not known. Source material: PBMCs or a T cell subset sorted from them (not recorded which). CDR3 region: CASSQGLARAETQYF. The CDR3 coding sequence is TGTGCCAGCAGTCAGGGACTAGCCAGAGCCGAGACCCAGTACTTC.